This TCR beta chain stems from a study of shared clonotypes between healthy human individuals. About the study: Aged between 18 and 49, the donors were a couple of women and three men.

As defined, naive CD8 cells were CD45RO-negative and positively selected for CCR7, with terminally differentiated effector memory CD45RA+ cells excluded. This CDR3 is 16 amino acids long. Germline CDR1 is MNHEY and CDR2 is SMNVEV (reference sequence). Trimming stripped 4 bases from V and 3 bases from J, with 16 bases between. Libraries were prepared by immunoSEQ multiplex PCR; TCRdb keeps only in-frame clonotypes and omits some of them. The repertoire holds around 2.1 million clones, more than 85% seen once, with over 1.5% in the top ten. Sequenced sample: naive CD8+ T cells from PBMCs. V usage is TRBV27 and J usage is TRBJ2-1; D tentatively fits TRBD1 or TRBD2 (6 bases each). This receptor was identified in a man younger than 30 in good health. Some clones in this sample may be carry-over from other donors' samples. The CDR3 DNA is TGTGCCAGCAGTTCGAGTAGGGGGGCCCTCTACAATGAGCAGTTCTTC. Its protein is CASSSSRGALYNEQFF.